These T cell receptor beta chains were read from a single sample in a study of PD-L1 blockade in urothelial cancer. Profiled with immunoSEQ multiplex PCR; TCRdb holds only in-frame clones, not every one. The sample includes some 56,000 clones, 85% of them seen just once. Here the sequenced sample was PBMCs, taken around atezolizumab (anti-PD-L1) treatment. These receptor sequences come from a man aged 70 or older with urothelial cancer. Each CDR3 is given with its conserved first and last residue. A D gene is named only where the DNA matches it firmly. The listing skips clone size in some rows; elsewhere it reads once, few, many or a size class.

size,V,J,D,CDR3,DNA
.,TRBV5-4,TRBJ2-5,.,CASSPYLTDYLPPQETQYF,TGTGCCAGCAGCCCCTACCTGACGGACTATCTCCCCCCACAAGAGACCCAGTACTTC
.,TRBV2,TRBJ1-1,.,CASKGGTAEAFF,TGTGCCAGCAAAGGGGGTACGGCTGAAGCTTTCTTT
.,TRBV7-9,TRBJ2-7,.,CASSLNGGTDDEQYF,TGTGCCAGCAGCTTAAATGGCGGGACTGATGACGAGCAGTACTTC
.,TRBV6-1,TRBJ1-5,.,CASLQQGGGQPQHF,TGTGCCAGCTTACAACAGGGTGGGGGTCAGCCCCAGCATTTT
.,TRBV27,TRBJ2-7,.,CASSSTSRIEQYF,TGTGCCAGCAGTTCCACGAGTCGAATTGAGCAGTACTTC
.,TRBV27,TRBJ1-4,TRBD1,CASSLDRGLEKLFF,TGTGCCAGCAGTCTGGACAGGGGCCTGGAAAAACTGTTTTTT
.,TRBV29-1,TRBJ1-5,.,CSVGGQNNQPQHF,TGCAGCGTAGGAGGACAGAACAATCAGCCCCAGCATTTT
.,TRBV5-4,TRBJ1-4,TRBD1,CASSPRQGDEKLFF,TGTGCCAGCAGCCCTAGGCAGGGGGATGAAAAACTGTTTTTT
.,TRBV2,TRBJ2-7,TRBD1,CASKGDSYEQYF,TGTGCCAGCAAGGGGGACAGTTACGAGCAGTACTTC
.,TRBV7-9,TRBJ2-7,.,CASSWTHSYEQYF,TGTGCCAGCAGCTGGACTCATTCCTACGAGCAGTACTTC
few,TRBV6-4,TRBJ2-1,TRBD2,CASSPLAGDTNEQFF,TGTGCCAGCAGCCCCCTAGCGGGAGATACCAATGAGCAGTTCTTC
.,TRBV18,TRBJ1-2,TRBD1,CASSPTPGGDGYTF,TGTGCCAGCTCCCCCACCCCAGGGGGCGATGGCTACACCTTC
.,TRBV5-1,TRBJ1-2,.,CASSSGGAYGYTF,TGCGCCAGCAGCTCCGGGGGTGCCTATGGCTACACCTTC
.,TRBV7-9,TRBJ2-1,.,CASSLGVANEQFF,TGTGCCAGCAGCTTAGGGGTAGCCAATGAGCAGTTCTTC
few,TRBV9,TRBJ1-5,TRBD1,CASSGGQGFQPQHF,TGTGCCAGCAGCGGTGGACAGGGTTTTCAGCCCCAGCATTTT
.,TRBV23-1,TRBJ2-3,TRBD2,CASSQSIVREGDWWRYAYF,TGCGCCAGCAGTCAATCGATTGTTCGGGAGGGGGATTGGTGGAGATACGCGTATTTT
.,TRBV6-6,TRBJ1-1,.,CASTPSGGNTEAFF,TGTGCCAGCACTCCATCCGGGGGGAACACTGAAGCTTTCTTT
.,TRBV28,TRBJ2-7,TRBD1,CASSSIGTGSYEQYF,TGTGCCAGCAGTTCTATTGGGACAGGGAGCTACGAGCAGTACTTC
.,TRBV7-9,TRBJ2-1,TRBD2,CASSSEGTSGGDEQFF,TGTGCCAGCAGCTCCGAGGGGACTAGCGGGGGGGATGAGCAGTTCTTC
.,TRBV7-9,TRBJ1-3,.,CASSLEGVGNTIYF,TGTGCCAGCAGCTTAGAAGGGGTAGGAAACACCATATATTTT
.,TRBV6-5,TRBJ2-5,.,CASSPVGETQYF,TGTGCCAGCAGTCCGGTCGGGGAGACCCAGTACTTC
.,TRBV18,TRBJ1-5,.,CASSQDSYSNQPQHF,TGTGCCAGCTCACAAGACAGCTATAGCAATCAGCCCCAGCATTTT
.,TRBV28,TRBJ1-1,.,CASTQDSVNTEAFF,TGTGCCAGCACTCAGGACAGTGTGAACACTGAAGCTTTCTTT
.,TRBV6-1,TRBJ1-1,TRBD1,CASSRQGFGTEAFF,TGTGCCAGCAGTCGACAGGGCTTTGGGACTGAAGCTTTCTTT
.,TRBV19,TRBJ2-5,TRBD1,CASSSLGQGQETQYF,TGTGCCAGTAGTTCCCTGGGACAGGGGCAAGAGACCCAGTACTTC
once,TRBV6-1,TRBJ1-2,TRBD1,CASSGRQGNMDYGYTF,TGTGCCAGCAGTGGCAGACAGGGGAATATGGACTATGGCTACACCTTC
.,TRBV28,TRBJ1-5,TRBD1,CASRDRGPSNQPQHF,TGTGCCAGCAGGGACAGGGGGCCTAGCAATCAGCCCCAGCATTTT
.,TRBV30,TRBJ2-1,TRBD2,CASESGRGYNEQFF,TGTGCCTCCGAAAGCGGGAGGGGTTACAATGAGCAGTTCTTC
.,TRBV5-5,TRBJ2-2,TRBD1,CASRERDRGLPGELFF,TGTGCCAGCAGGGAGCGGGACAGGGGTTTGCCCGGGGAGCTGTTTTTT
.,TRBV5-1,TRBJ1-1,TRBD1,CASSLAGGQGALTEAFF,TGCGCCAGCAGCTTGGCTGGGGGACAGGGGGCACTTACTGAAGCTTTCTTT
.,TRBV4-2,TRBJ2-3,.,CASSHPVSTGYTTDTQYF,TGTGCCAGCAGCCATCCCGTTTCCACAGGGTATACCACAGATACGCAGTATTTT
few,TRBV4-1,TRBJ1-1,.,CASSQVGGGAFF,TGCGCCAGCAGCCAAGTGGGGGGTGGAGCTTTCTTT
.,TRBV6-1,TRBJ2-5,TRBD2,CASKVTSGRETQYF,TGTGCCAGCAAGGTGACTAGCGGGAGAGAGACCCAGTACTTC
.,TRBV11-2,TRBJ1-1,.,CASSPYSGGGTEAFF,TGTGCCAGCAGCCCCTATAGCGGGGGCGGCACTGAAGCTTTCTTT
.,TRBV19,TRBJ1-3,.,CASSPDIGNTIYF,TGTGCCAGTAGCCCGGACATTGGAAACACCATATATTTT
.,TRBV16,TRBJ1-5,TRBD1,CATTWDRAQPQHF,TGTGCCACCACATGGGACAGAGCTCAGCCCCAGCATTTT
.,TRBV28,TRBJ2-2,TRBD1,CASSSFEINRGRATGELFF,TGTGCCAGCAGTTCTTTTGAAATTAACAGGGGGCGGGCCACCGGGGAGCTGTTTTTT
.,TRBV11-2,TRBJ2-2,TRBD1,CASKALGDRARELFF,TGTGCCAGCAAAGCGCTCGGGGACAGGGCCAGGGAGCTGTTTTTT
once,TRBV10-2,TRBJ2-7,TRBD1,CASAMNRDRGAYEQYF,TGCGCCAGCGCTATGAACCGGGACAGGGGGGCCTACGAGCAGTACTTC
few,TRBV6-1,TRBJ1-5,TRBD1,CASKRQGEQPQHF,TGTGCCAGCAAGAGACAGGGGGAACAGCCCCAGCATTTT
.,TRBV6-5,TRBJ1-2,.,CASTSGHTGPKGYTF,TGTGCCAGCACCTCTGGTCACACAGGGCCGAAGGGCTACACCTTC
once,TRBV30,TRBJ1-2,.,CAWSVTPRRAAGDTF,TGTGCCTGGAGTGTAACCCCCCGCAGGGCGGCAGGCGACACCTTC
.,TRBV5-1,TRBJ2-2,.,CASSTGTNTGELFF,TGCGCCAGCAGCACCGGGACGAACACCGGGGAGCTGTTTTTT
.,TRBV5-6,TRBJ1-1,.,CASSFGTPNTEAFF,TGTGCCAGCAGCTTCGGGACTCCGAACACTGAAGCTTTCTTT
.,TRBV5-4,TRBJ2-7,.,CASSTGTSSYEQYF,TGTGCCAGCAGCACCGGGACAAGCTCCTACGAGCAGTACTTC
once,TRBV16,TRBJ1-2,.,CASSQAGKGYTF,TGTGCCAGCAGCCAAGCAGGGAAAGGCTACACCTTC
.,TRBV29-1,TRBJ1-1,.,CSVWGGNLNTEAFF,TGCAGCGTTTGGGGCGGGAACCTGAACACTGAAGCTTTCTTT